Below are 20 T cell receptor beta chains sequenced from a single sample in a study of T cell repertoires in cytomegalovirus infection. TCRdb re-called the reads with MiXCR, one entry per CDR3 protein. The profile covers 510,000 or so distinct CDR3 sequences, with around 27% appearing a single time and 13% taken by the ten largest. The sample taken for sequencing was PBMCs. The receptor set was obtained from a human donor in good health (CMV status not recorded). Some clones in this sample may be carry-over from other donors' samples.

This clonotype was recorded a few times. This rearrangement joins TRBV29-1 to TRBJ2-5; a weak D match, TRBD2 (6 bases). V lost 6 bases, J lost 4 bases, and 12 bases lay in between. The CDR3 covers 12 residues. CDR1 SQVTM and CDR2 ANQGSEA come from the germline V gene. CDR3 in DNA: TGCAGCGTGGAGGGACGGTTAGAGACCCAGTACTTC. It yields the protein CSVEGRLETQYF.

The chain carries TRBV3-1 and TRBJ2-5, with TRBD2 as a possible D gene (6 bases). V was trimmed by 4 bases and J by 0 bases, leaving 12 bases between them. Germline lookup yields CDR1 LGHDT and CDR2 YNNKEL (reference sequence). CDR3 length: 15 amino acids. CDR3 region: CASSRKGTYQETQYF. The CDR3 region has the DNA TGTGCCAGCAGCCGCAAAGGGACTTACCAAGAGACCCAGTACTTC.

Ten or more counts support this clonotype. This chain links TRBV7-2 with TRBJ2-1; D unresolved. CDR1 and CDR2 (germline): SGHTA, FQGNSA. CDR3 length: 16 amino acids. V was shortened by 7 bases and J by 1 base, with 17 bases between the two germline ends. Here the CDR3 reads CASTPRPTESYNEQFF. CDR3 DNA: TGTGCCAGCACCCCGAGACCCACAGAGTCCTACAATGAGCAGTTCTTC.

This chain connects TRBV11-2 to TRBJ1-2; D is possibly TRBD1 (6 bases). Germline CDR1 is SGHAT and CDR2 is FQNNGV. Deletions cut 3 bases from V and 6 bases from J, with 20 bases between. The CDR3 totals 16 residues. CDR3 protein: CASSLAPLIGGHGYTF. CDR3 DNA: TGTGCCAGCAGCTTGGCCCCCTTGATAGGGGGGCATGGCTACACCTTC.

The chain recombines TRBV5-4 with TRBJ2-5; no definite D call. Trimming left V 2 bases short and J 5 bases short, with 13 bases between. Germline-derived CDR1 and CDR2 are SGHNT and YYREEE (reference sequence). This CDR3 has 14 amino acids. The CDR3 is CASSFKVASETQYF. The CDR3 DNA is TGTGCCAGCAGCTTTAAAGTCGCCTCGGAGACCCAGTACTTC.

V gene TRBV11-2 combines with J gene TRBJ1-2; D uncertain. Deletions cut 6 bases from V and 1 base from J, with 6 bases between. The CDR3 length is 12 residues. Germline V lookup: CDR1 SGHAT, CDR2 FQNNGV. In DNA, the CDR3 is TGTGCCAGCAGGGCCTTTAACTATGGCTACACCTTC. It encodes CASRAFNYGYTF.

V and J are TRBV7-8 and TRBJ2-1; D remains ambiguous. This CDR3 has 12 residues. The ends were cut back, 6 bases at V and 10 bases at J, with 13 bases in the middle. Germline V gene sequence: CDR1 SGHVS, CDR2 FQNEAQ. Here the CDR3 DNA reads TGTGCCAGCAGAGAACTCGCGACGGAGCAGTTCTTC. This translates into CASRELATEQFF.

The chain couples TRBV6-2 or TRBV6-3 to TRBJ1-1, with D possibly being TRBD1 (6 bases). In germline, CDR1 is MNHEY, CDR2 SVGEGT. This CDR3 has 13 residues. Trimming took off 6 bases at V and 4 bases at J, with 12 bases between the two ends. In nucleotides, the CDR3 is TGTGCCAGCAGCCAGGGGTTTAGCACTGAAGCTTTCTTT. Translation gives CASSQGFSTEAFF.

This clonotype was seen many times. The rearrangement joins TRBV6-1 to TRBJ2-2; 7 bases are shared with TRBD2. Germline CDR1 and CDR2: MNHNS and SASEGT. J lost 0 bases, V lost 7 bases, and 5 bases had no gene match. CDR3 length: 15 residues. CDR3: CASTRLAPNTGELFF. The CDR3 DNA sequence: TGTGCCAGCACCAGACTAGCTCCGAACACCGGGGAGCTGTTTTTT.

The rearrangement links TRBV10-3 to TRBJ2-3; D ambiguous. CDR3 size: 12 residues. Trimming took 3 bases from V and 6 from J, leaving 7 bases between them. Germline V CDR1 and CDR2: ENHRY, SYGVKD. In DNA form, the CDR3 reads TGTGCCATCAGTGATACAGCCGATACGCAGTATTTT. Translation: CAISDTADTQYF.

V and J are TRBV5-1 and TRBJ2-2; tentative D call: TRBD1 (6 bases). The V and J ends lost 5 bases and 3 bases respectively, with 11 bases between them. CDR1 and CDR2 from the germline V gene are SGHRS and YFSETQ. This CDR3 spans 14 amino acids. The DNA for the CDR3 is TGCGCCAGCAGTCACAGGGAATACACCGGGGAGCTGTTTTTT. This translates into CASSHREYTGELFF.

With regard to this clonotype: A much larger clone lies one base from this, so it may be a read error. This rearrangement joins TRBV7-2 to TRBJ2-1, with D possibly TRBD2 on 6 matching bases. The CDR3 runs 14 residues. The germline V gene encodes CDR1 SGHTA and CDR2 FQGNSA. V was clipped by 0 bases and J by 12 bases, with 15 bases between them. Here the CDR3 reads CASSLATRWDGQFF. DNA of the CDR3: TGTGCCAGCAGCTTAGCGACTAGATGGGATGGGCAGTTCTTC.

This clonotype showed up just once. This chain joins TRBV6-5 and TRBJ2-3; D gene unclear. The CDR3 sequence is 14 residues long. Germline assignment: CDR1 MNHEY and CDR2 SVGAGI. V was cut by 2 bases and J by 7 bases, with 13 bases left in between. CDR3 nucleotides: TGTGCCAGCAGTTACGTGGCCCGCGGTTATACGCAGTATTTT. Protein product: CASSYVARGYTQYF.

There are a few counts of this clonotype. The chain carries TRBV7-2 and TRBJ2-5, with a weak D call TRBD2 (5 bases). From germline, CDR1 is SGHTA and CDR2 FQGNSA. Trimming stripped 5 bases from V and 4 bases from J, with 17 bases between. The CDR3 totals 15 residues. The CDR3 nucleotides read TGTGCCAGCAGCCCACCGAGTGGGAGAGGAGAGACCCAGTACTTC. Translating gives CASSPPSGRGETQYF.

The chain carries TRBV27 and TRBJ2-1; D tentatively fits TRBD1 or TRBD2 (5 bases each). The V and J ends lost 0 bases and 7 bases respectively, with 16 bases between them. The length of the CDR3 is 16 residues. Germline values: CDR1 MNHEY, CDR2 SMNVEV (reference sequence). The CDR3 sequence is CASSLSGTNRRNEQFF. The CDR3 DNA follows: TGTGCCAGCAGTTTATCTGGGACCAACCGACGGAATGAGCAGTTCTTC.

The chain carries TRBV20-1 and TRBJ1-1; D remains ambiguous. V lost 4 bases and J 4 bases, leaving 16 bases between the germline ends. The germline V gene encodes CDR1 DFQATT and CDR2 SNEGSKA (reference sequence). CDR3 length: 14 amino acids. The CDR3 DNA follows: TGCAGTGCTAACCAAGAAGGGCGTAGCACTGAAGCTTTCTTT. Translated, it gives CSANQEGRSTEAFF.

The CDR3 bases are TGTGCCAGCAACCAGGGGGTCCAAGGGCCCCAGCATTTT. This codes for CASNQGVQGPQHF. The chain carries TRBV6-6 and TRBJ1-5, with 7 bases aligning to TRBD1. The germline CDR1 and CDR2 sequences are MNHNY and SVGAGI (reference sequence). V lost 7 bases and J lost 9; bases outside the gene matches: 9. The CDR3 is 13 amino acids.

About this clonotype: A much more abundant neighbour one base away suggests this may be a read error. V and J are TRBV13 and TRBJ2-7; D ambiguous. The CDR3 sequence is 11 residues long. Per the germline V gene, CDR1 is PRHDT and CDR2 is FYEKMQ (reference sequence). V lost 2 bases and J 5 bases, leaving 4 bases between the germline ends. The CDR3 region is CASSLQNEQYF. In nucleotides, the CDR3 is TGTGCCAGCAGCTTACAGAACGAGCAGTACTTC.

This clonotype has ten or more counts. V gene TRBV7-2 combines with J gene TRBJ1-6, with D perhaps TRBD1 (6 bases). CDR3 length: 13 amino acids. Germline V CDR1 and CDR2: SGHTA, FQGNSA. The germline V and J ends were trimmed by 1 base and 9 bases, with 7 bases remaining between them. CDR3 protein: CASSLDRVSPLHF. The CDR3 nucleotides are TGTGCCAGCAGCTTAGACAGGGTTTCACCCCTCCACTTT.

The chain has TRBV27 and TRBJ1-5; 7 bases align to TRBD1. J gave up 6 bases and V 6 bases, and 2 bases lay outside the gene matches. Germline V gives CDR1 MNHEY, CDR2 SMNVEV (reference sequence). The length of the CDR3 is 12 residues. The CDR3 here is CASRGQSQPQHF. CDR3 coding DNA: TGTGCCAGCAGGGGACAGTCTCAGCCCCAGCATTTT.